This passage covers 18 T cell receptor beta chains from one sample sequenced in a study of patients and donors after allogeneic stem cell transplantation. TCRdb itself ran the RT-PCR reads through MiXCR, one entry per CDR3 protein. The table lists 900,000 to 1,000,000 distinct CDR3 sequences, roughly 18% of them singletons. Sequenced input: blood, either unsorted or a sorted T cell fraction (not recorded which). All receptors derive from a human donor who was either an allogeneic HSCT recipient or a stem cell or donor lymphocyte infusion donor (not recorded which). It is not recorded whose cells these are; they may come from a transplant donor.

The J gene is TRBJ2-3, the V gene TRBV19; the D gene is possibly TRBD1 (6 bases). The length of the CDR3 is 15 residues. Germline CDR1 reads LNHDA; CDR2 reads SQIVND (reference sequence). Trimming stripped 7 bases from V and 0 bases from J, with 14 bases between. CDR3 residues: CASTALGASTDTQYF. The CDR3 coding sequence is TGTGCCAGTACAGCCCTGGGGGCGAGCACAGATACGCAGTATTTT.

This clonotype was seen more than once but under ten times. This chain uses TRBV11-1 with TRBJ2-3; D is ambiguous. Looked up from germline, CDR1 is SGHAT and CDR2 is FQDESV (reference sequence). This CDR3 region has 18 residues. The V end lost 0 bases, the J end lost 1 base, and 17 bases lay between the germline ends. CDR3 in amino acids: CASSLANHRVLRTDTQYF. DNA for the CDR3: TGTGCCAGCAGCTTAGCCAACCACCGGGTCCTTCGCACAGATACGCAGTATTTT.

The chain carries TRBV7-8 and TRBJ2-1; D gene uncertain. V was cut by 5 bases and J by 8 bases, with 19 bases left in between. The CDR3 runs 15 residues. Per germline, CDR1 SGHVS and CDR2 FQNEAQ. CDR3 region: CASSPATVLVDEQFF. The DNA of the CDR3 is TGTGCCAGCAGCCCAGCCACAGTTTTAGTGGATGAGCAGTTCTTC.

The chain has TRBV12-3 or TRBV12-4 and TRBJ2-5, with D possibly being TRBD1 (6 bases). This CDR3 contains 14 residues. V lost 6 bases and J 5 bases, leaving 16 bases between the germline ends. The DNA for the CDR3 is TGTGCCAGCAGGCAAACAGGGCATGGTGAGACCCAGTACTTC. Translated, it gives CASRQTGHGETQYF.

This clonotype was observed a handful of times. The chain carries TRBV20-1 and TRBJ2-7; 10 bases map to TRBD2. V lost 2 bases, J lost 0 bases, and 1 base stayed unmatched. The CDR3 loop spans 14 amino acids. Germline assignment: CDR1 DFQATT and CDR2 SNEGSKA (reference sequence). The CDR3 nucleotides are TGCAGTGCTAGACGGACTAGCGGCTCCTACGAGCAGTACTTC. As protein: CSARRTSGSYEQYF.

This clonotype was observed at least ten times. This chain joins TRBV21-1 and TRBJ1-5; the table calls TRBD1, which could not be checked here. TRBV21-1 is assigned pseudogene status. There are 16 residues in the CDR3. CDR3 coding DNA: TGTGCCAGCCTCAAAGGGACAGGGCGAAGCAATCAGCCCCAGCATTTT. This codes for CASLKGTGRSNQPQHF.

The chain links TRBV11-2 to TRBJ2-7; D is unresolved. Germline values: CDR1 SGHAT, CDR2 FQNNGV. This CDR3 contains 16 residues. Trimming shortened V by 8 bases and J by 0 bases, and 20 bases separated the two germline ends. The CDR3 DNA is TGTGCCAGCGGCCCGGGTAGAGTAGGAAACTCCTACGAGCAGTACTTC. This codes for CASGPGRVGNSYEQYF.

The J gene is TRBJ1-1, the V gene TRBV20-1; D perhaps matches TRBD1 (6 bases). Trimming left V 2 bases short and J 4 bases short, with 11 bases between. In germline, CDR1 is DFQATT, CDR2 SNEGSKA (reference sequence). The CDR3 sequence is 13 residues long. CDR3 residues: CSARRGKSTEAFF. The CDR3 DNA is TGCAGTGCTAGAAGGGGGAAGAGCACTGAAGCTTTCTTT.

The rearrangement uses TRBV6-1 and TRBJ1-1; D is unresolved. This CDR3 comprises 16 residues. V was cut by 2 bases and J by 0 bases, with 13 bases left in between. Germline CDR1 MNHNS, CDR2 SASEGT. CDR3 nucleotide sequence: TGTGCCAGCAGTGAAACAGCCCCGGCCATGAACACTGAAGCTTTCTTT. Encoded protein: CASSETAPAMNTEAFF.

V usage is TRBV20-1 and J usage is TRBJ2-3; a weak D match, TRBD1 (6 bases). Trimming stripped 2 bases from V and 3 bases from J, with 18 bases between. Germline CDR1 reads DFQATT; CDR2 reads SNEGSKA (reference sequence). This CDR3 region has 16 residues. This chain's CDR3 is CSARRQGMRLTDTQYF. CDR3 nucleotides: TGCAGTGCTAGAAGGCAGGGGATGCGTCTTACAGATACGCAGTATTTT.

This chain uses TRBV7-8 with TRBJ2-1; weak D call: TRBD2 (6 bases). The germline V gene encodes CDR1 SGHVS and CDR2 FQNEAQ. The CDR3 is 15 amino acids. The V end lost 7 bases, the J end lost 5 bases, and 18 bases lay between the germline ends. Here the CDR3 DNA reads TGTGCCAGCACCCTTCGGGGGTATCTTCACAATGAGCAGTTCTTC. Its translation is CASTLRGYLHNEQFF.

This clonotype occurred a few times. This CDR3 is CASSVMVGALYNEQFF. Here the CDR3 DNA reads TGTGCCAGCAGCGTAATGGTGGGGGCCCTCTACAATGAGCAGTTCTTC. This chain links TRBV9 with TRBJ2-1, with D perhaps matching TRBD1 (6 bases). Per the germline V gene, CDR1 is SGDLS and CDR2 is YYNGEE. V was cut by 1 base and J by 3 bases, with 14 bases left in between. The length of the CDR3 is 16 residues.

V and J are TRBV7-6 and TRBJ2-7; 13 bases fit TRBD2. The CDR3 contains 18 residues. Germline CDR1 reads SGHVS; CDR2 reads FNYEAQ. The J segment lost 4 bases and the V segment lost 1 base, leaving 10 bases of the junction unmatched. The CDR3: CASSLESRLAGGYYEQYF. Here the CDR3 DNA reads TGTGCCAGCAGCTTAGAAAGCCGACTAGCGGGGGGTTATTACGAGCAGTACTTC. Based on the CDR3 plus reference TRBV7-6 and TRBJ2-7, the full variable domain is GAGVSQSPRYKVTKRGQDVALRCDPISGHVSLYWYRQALGQGPEFLTYFNYEAQQDKSGLPNDRFSAERPEGSISTLTIQRTEQRDSAMYRCASSLESRLAGGYYEQYFGPGTRLTVT.

In this sample, this clonotype turned up a few times. The V gene is TRBV7-9, the J gene TRBJ1-1, with D unresolved. Germline loops: CDR1 SEHNR, CDR2 FQNEAQ (reference sequence). This CDR3 is 13 amino acids long. V shed 7 bases and J shed 11 bases, with 20 bases lying between them. The DNA of the CDR3 is TGTGCCAGCATCCCCTCCGGGATCCTGGGGGCTTTCTTT. Translating it yields CASIPSGILGAFF.

This clonotype was observed many times. This chain links TRBV12-3 or TRBV12-4 with TRBJ1-2; D unresolved. CDR3 length: 13 residues. V lost 3 bases and J lost 4, with 9 bases in between. The DNA for the CDR3 is TGTGCCAGCAGTTTGAACGGAATCTATGGCTACACCTTC. Translating gives CASSLNGIYGYTF.

This clonotype was detected many times. This sequence joins TRBV9 and TRBJ2-6; weak D call: TRBD2 (6 bases). The CDR3 length is 17 residues. V was trimmed by 0 bases and J by 2 bases, leaving 12 bases between them. Germline V gene sequence: CDR1 SGDLS, CDR2 YYNGEE. This chain's CDR3 is CASSVAGDQAGANVLTF. The CDR3 nucleotides read TGTGCCAGCAGCGTAGCGGGGGATCAGGCTGGGGCCAACGTCCTGACTTTC.

This clonotype was counted between two and nine times. V usage is TRBV7-2 and J usage is TRBJ2-7; no definite D call. Germline V gene data show CDR1 as SGHTA and CDR2 as FQGNSA. The V end lost 4 bases, the J end lost 4 bases, and 11 bases lay between the germline ends. The CDR3 spans 13 residues. The CDR3 reads CASSSSYMYEQYF. The CDR3 nucleotides read TGTGCCAGCAGCTCCTCTTACATGTACGAGCAGTACTTC.

This clonotype was found a few times. V gene TRBV6-1 combines with J gene TRBJ2-3, with 13 bases identical to TRBD2. Germline CDR1 is MNHNS and CDR2 is SASEGT. The length of the CDR3 is 19 residues. Trimming removed 6 bases from V and 5 bases from J; junction bases left unmatched: 17. The CDR3 region has the DNA TGTGCCAGCAGCGAGCGGGGGACTAGCGGGATAGGGATAGTAGATACGCAGTATTTT. This encodes CASSERGTSGIGIVDTQYF.